The clone carrying this T cell receptor beta chain was seen a handful of times. The data were obtained in a study of blood T cell repertoires in COVID-19. Turning to the study itself: Collection of acute and convalescent COVID-19 samples took place in the United States, Italy and Spain.

TCRdb's table, derived via immunoSEQ multiplex PCR, lists solely in-frame clones and lacks some. The data hold around 310,000 clones, with roughly 86% observed a single time. Trimming removed 4 bases from V and 2 bases from J; junction bases left unmatched: 10. CDR1 is LGHDT and CDR2 is YNNKEL in the germline V gene (reference sequence). The CDR3 loop spans 16 amino acids. Sequenced: PBMCs or T cells enriched from blood (not recorded which). The rearrangement joins TRBV3-1 (or the pseudogene TRBV3-2) to TRBJ1-1; 7 positions match TRBD1. This sequence was found in a woman in her twenties or thirties who had recovered from COVID-19. CDR3 sequence (DNA): TGTGCCAGCAGCCTCGGGACAGTGGGGATTAACACTGAAGCTTTCTTT. Translated, it gives CASSLGTVGINTEAFF.